This T cell receptor beta chain was documented in a study of shared clonotypes between healthy human individuals. Whole-study context: CD4 naive and CD4 memory each took three plates per donor, while CD8 naive took two and CD8 memory one. Notes on the study in general: Memory subsets had estimated richness that was generally smaller than that of naive subsets.

Replicate sorted-subset PCRs were loaded with approximately 190 ng DNA, 31,000 or so T cell genomes. This table comes from immunoSEQ multiplex PCR, and its TCRdb copy is limited to in-frame clones, with some not included. The sample shows roughly 400,000 clones, roughly 96% of them seen only once. Donation came from healthy HIV-negative adults that had no recent acute infections or vaccinations. V lost 2 bases to trimming and J lost 2 bases; unmatched junction nucleotides: 9. Germline lookup yields CDR1 GTSNPN and CDR2 SVGIG (reference sequence). CDR3 length: 15 residues. On this clone: Its specificity is not known.

Sequenced: memory CD8+ T cells sorted from blood. The subset here: CD45RO+ cells pooled with CCR7-negative TemRA cells. This TCR came from a young man in good health. The chain combines TRBV30 with TRBJ2-7; TRBD2 matches 7 bases. The CDR3 bases are TGTGCCTGGAGTCCTACTAGCGCTCATACCTACGAGCAGTACTTC. Translation gives CAWSPTSAHTYEQYF.